The clone carrying this TCR beta chain was detected only once. Its antigen is undetermined. The sample is drawn from a study of Ad26.COV2.S vaccination and SARS-CoV-2 variants. Across the whole study: A COV1001 Ad26.COV2.S trial-arm participant provided the sample. Study observations and caveats: Vaccine and placebo recipients had comparable breadth of non-spike TCRs.

Sequencing used immunoSEQ multiplex PCR; TCRdb keeps in-frame clones, though not all of them. Of roughly 240,000 clones listed, roughly 90% are singletons. The length of the CDR3 is 17 residues. The V and J ends lost 4 bases and 1 base, in that order; junction bases with no gene match: 10. CDR1 and CDR2 from the germline V gene are SGHRS and YFSETQ. As for treatment: 15 to 20 received Ad26.COV2.S at low or high dose, single or two shots; about 5 received placebo; per-sample allocation not given. Sampling was done on day 63 after the first vaccine or placebo injection. The sequences come from peripheral blood, collected in a trial of Ad26.COV2.S vaccine versus placebo. This chain joins TRBV5-1 and TRBJ2-7, with 11 bases lining up with TRBD2. The sequence came from a person between 18 and 65 years old who received the Ad26.COV2.S COVID-19 vaccine or a placebo. CDR3 protein: CASSPYLLAGGSYEQYF. The DNA for the CDR3 is TGCGCCAGCAGCCCTTACCTGCTAGCGGGGGGATCCTACGAGCAGTACTTC.